Following are 3 T cell receptor beta chains from one sample sequenced in a study of human T cells and chemical hapten exposure. Specified time point: patch test 1, 2 weeks after DPC sensitization. This sample's treatment: therapeutic diphenylcyclopropenone sensitization with weekly scalp DPC. MiXCR, applied by TCRdb to the RACE reads, yields one record per CDR3 protein. The repertoire has more than 100,000 distinct CDR3 sequences, roughly 13% of them found once; the top ten carry approximately 0.89%. Sequencing used whole blood, obtained in connection with sensitization to the hapten diphenylcyclopropenone (DPC). The receptors stem from a man younger than 35 with alopecia areata. Some clones in this sample may be carry-over from other donors' samples.

The rearrangement joins TRBV20-1 to TRBJ1-5, with D possibly being TRBD1 (5 bases). Germline V gene lookup returns CDR1 DFQATT and CDR2 SNEGSKA (reference sequence). Trimming removed 1 base at V and 2 bases at J, with 15 bases between. CDR3 length: 16 residues. The chain's CDR3 is CSARVLGDIGNQPQHF. The CDR3 DNA follows: TGCAGTGCTAGAGTTTTGGGGGATATCGGCAATCAGCCCCAGCATTTT.

This clonotype was picked up many times. This chain joins TRBV7-2 and TRBJ2-1; 10 bases fit TRBD2. Germline V gene lookup returns CDR1 SGHTA and CDR2 FQGNSA. After removal of 1 base from V and 6 bases from J, the junction contained 6 bases not matched to a gene. The CDR3 contains 16 residues. The CDR3, as DNA: TGTGCCAGCAGCTTAGTTCGGCTAGCGGGGGTCAATGAGCAGTTCTTC. Translated: CASSLVRLAGVNEQFF. The whole variable domain, remainder taken from reference TRBV7-2 and TRBJ2-1, is GAGVSQSPSNKVTEKGKDVELRCDPISGHTALYWYRQSLGQGLEFLIYFQGNSAPDKSGLPSDRFSAERTGGSVSTLTIQRTQQEDSAVYLCASSLVRLAGVNEQFFGPGTRLTVL.

The rearrangement links TRBV5-6 to TRBJ2-3, with 8 bases matching TRBD1. The CDR3 has 15 amino acids. Germline V lookup: CDR1 SGHDT, CDR2 YYEEEE. Trimming cost V 4 bases and J 2 bases; bases outside gene matches: 6. CDR3 protein: CASSPTGELTDTQYF. DNA of the CDR3: TGTGCCAGCAGCCCGACAGGGGAGCTCACAGATACGCAGTATTTT.